This TCR beta chain is drawn from a study of cytomegalovirus exposure and HLA in healthy donors. The PCR was carried out with 60 Vbeta primers and 13 Jbeta primers. Data came from immunoSEQ multiplex PCR; TCRdb stores just in-frame clones and leaves some out. Of 140,000 to 150,000 clones in the sample, approximately 81% were seen once. V was pared by 6 bases and J by 6 bases, with 12 bases between. This CDR3 is 13 amino acids long. CDR1 and CDR2 (germline): ENHRY, SYGVKD. J is TRBJ2-1 and V is TRBV10-3; maybe TRBD1 (6 bases). This clonotype was sampled from a woman aged 40 to 55 in good health and CMV-seropositive. The sequenced sample consisted of PBMCs. The CDR3 region is CAIRTQGSNEQFF. The CDR3 nucleotides are TGTGCCATCAGAACGCAGGGGTCCAATGAGCAGTTCTTC.